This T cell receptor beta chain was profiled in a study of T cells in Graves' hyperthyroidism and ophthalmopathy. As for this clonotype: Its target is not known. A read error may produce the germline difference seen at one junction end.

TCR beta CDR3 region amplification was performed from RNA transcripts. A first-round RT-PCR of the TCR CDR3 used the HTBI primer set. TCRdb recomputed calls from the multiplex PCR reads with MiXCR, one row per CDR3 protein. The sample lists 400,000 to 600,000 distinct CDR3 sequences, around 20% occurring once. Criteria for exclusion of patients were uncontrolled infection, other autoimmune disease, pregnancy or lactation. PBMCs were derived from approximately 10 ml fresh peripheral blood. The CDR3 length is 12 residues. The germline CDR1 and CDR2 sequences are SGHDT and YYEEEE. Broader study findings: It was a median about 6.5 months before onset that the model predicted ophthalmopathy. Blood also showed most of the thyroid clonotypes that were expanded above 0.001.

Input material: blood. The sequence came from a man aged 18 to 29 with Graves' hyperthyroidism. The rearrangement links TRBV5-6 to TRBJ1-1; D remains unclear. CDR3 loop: CTSSFGNTEAFF. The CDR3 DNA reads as TGTACCAGCAGTTTTGGGAACACTGAAGCTTTCTTT.